This T cell receptor beta chain was captured in a study of blood T cell repertoires in COVID-19. The germline V gene encodes CDR1 SGHRS and CDR2 YFSETQ. The CDR3 has 15 residues. V gave up 4 bases and J gave up 2 bases; unmatched junction bases: 4. Assay used: immunoSEQ multiplex PCR; TCRdb lists only in-frame clones, some missing. The repertoire holds around 250,000 clones, roughly 80% seen once, with less than 4% in the top ten. The chain combines TRBV5-1 with TRBJ2-3, with TRBD2 matching over 10 bases. The receptor was isolated from a woman younger than 35 with acute or convalescent COVID-19. Sequenced: peripheral blood. The CDR3 region has the DNA TGCGCCAGCAGCCGGACTAGCGGATACACAGATACGCAGTATTTT. This encodes CASSRTSGYTDTQYF. Complete variable domain (other parts from reference TRBV5-1 and TRBJ2-3): KAGVTQTPRYLIKTRGQQVTLSCSPISGHRSVSWYQQTPGQGLQFLFEYFSETQRNKGNFPGRFSGRQFSNSRSEMNVSTLELGDSALYLCASSRTSGYTDTQYFGPGTRLTVL.